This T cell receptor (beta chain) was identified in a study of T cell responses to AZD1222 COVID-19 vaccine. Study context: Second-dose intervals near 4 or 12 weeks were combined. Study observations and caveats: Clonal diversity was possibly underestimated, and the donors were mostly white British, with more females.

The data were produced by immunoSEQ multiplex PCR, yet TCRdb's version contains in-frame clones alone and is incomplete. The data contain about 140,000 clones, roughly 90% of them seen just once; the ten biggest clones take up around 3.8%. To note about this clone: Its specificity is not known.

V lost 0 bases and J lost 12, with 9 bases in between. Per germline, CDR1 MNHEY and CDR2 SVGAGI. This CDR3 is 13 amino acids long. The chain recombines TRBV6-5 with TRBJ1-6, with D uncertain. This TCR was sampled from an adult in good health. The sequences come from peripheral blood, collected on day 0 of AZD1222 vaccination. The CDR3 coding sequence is TGTGCCAGCAGTTACTCGACGGATCTACCCCTCCACTTT. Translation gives CASSYSTDLPLHF.